The T cell receptor beta chain under discussion was sequenced for a study of regulatory T cells in long-lasting Graves disease. Arm-PCR of CDR3 regions and iRepertoire HTBI primers were the basis on which TCR beta libraries were built. TCRdb ran MiXCR on the multiplex PCR reads and lists one entry per CDR3 protein. The sample shows roughly 250,000 distinct CDR3 sequences, around 18% of them seen only once. Germline CDR1 reads MNHEY; CDR2 reads SVGEGT. The CDR3 is 14 residues long. Indicated time point: newly diagnosed GD, antithyroid drugs for less than 3 months. From RNA extracted from PBMCs, the TCR library was made. Comment on this clonotype: A single base separates this from a much larger clone, so it may be a read error.

In addition, the sample was reused for a study of T cells in Graves' hyperthyroidism and ophthalmopathy. That paper states: First-round RT-PCR targeting the TCR CDR3 was performed with the HTBI primer set. Most thyroid clonotypes with frequency above 0.001 were detected in blood.

The sequencing used peripheral blood mononuclear cells (PBMCs), collected at new diagnosis, from a patient treated with antithyroid drugs. The V call is TRBV6-2 or TRBV6-3, the J call TRBJ1-6; D is undetermined. This clonotype was obtained from a woman in her 30s with Graves disease. The CDR3 protein is CTSSEEPGRSPLHF. The CDR3 region has the DNA TGTACCAGCAGTGAAGAGCCGGGCCGGTCACCCCTCCACTTT.